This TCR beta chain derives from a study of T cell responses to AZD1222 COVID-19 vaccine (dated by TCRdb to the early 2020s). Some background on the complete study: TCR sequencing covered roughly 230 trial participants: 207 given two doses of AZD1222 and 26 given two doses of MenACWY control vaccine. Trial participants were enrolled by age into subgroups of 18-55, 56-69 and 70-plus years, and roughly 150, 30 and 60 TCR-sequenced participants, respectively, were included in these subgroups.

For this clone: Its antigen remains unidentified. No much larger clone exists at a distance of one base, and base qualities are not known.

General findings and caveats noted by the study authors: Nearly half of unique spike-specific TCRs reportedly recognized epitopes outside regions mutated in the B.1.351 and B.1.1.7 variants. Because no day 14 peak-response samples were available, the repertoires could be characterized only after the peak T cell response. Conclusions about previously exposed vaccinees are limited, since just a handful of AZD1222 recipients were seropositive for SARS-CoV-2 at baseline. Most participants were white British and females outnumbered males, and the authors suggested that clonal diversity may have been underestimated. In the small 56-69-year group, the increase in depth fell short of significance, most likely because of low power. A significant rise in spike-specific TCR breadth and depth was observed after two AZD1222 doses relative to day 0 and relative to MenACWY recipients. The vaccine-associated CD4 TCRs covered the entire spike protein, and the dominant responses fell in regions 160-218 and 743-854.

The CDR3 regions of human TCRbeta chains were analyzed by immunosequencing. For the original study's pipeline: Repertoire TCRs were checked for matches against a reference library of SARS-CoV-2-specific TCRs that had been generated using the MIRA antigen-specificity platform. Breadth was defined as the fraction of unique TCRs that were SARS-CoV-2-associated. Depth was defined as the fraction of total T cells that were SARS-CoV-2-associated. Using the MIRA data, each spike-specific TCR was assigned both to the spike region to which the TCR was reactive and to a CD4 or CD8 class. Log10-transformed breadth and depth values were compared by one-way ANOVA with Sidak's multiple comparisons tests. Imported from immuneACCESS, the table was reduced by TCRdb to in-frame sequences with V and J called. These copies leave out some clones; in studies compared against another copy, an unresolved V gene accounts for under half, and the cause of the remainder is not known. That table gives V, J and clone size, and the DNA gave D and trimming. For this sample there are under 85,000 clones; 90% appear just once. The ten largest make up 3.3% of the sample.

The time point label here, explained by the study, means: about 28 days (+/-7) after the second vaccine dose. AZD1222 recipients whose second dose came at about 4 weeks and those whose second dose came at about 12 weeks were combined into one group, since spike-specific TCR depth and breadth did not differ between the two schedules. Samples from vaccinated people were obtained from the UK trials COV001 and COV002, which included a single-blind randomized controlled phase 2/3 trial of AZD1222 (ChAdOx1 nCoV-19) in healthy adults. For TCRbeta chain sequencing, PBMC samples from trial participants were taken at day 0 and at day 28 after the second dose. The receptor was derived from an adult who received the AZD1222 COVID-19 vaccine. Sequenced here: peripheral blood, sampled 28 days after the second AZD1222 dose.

The CDR3: CASRAGGQATNEKLFF. The DNA reads as follows: TGTGCCAGCCGAGCGGGCGGACAGGCAACTAATGAAAAACTGTTTTTT. The chain uses TRBV19 and TRBJ1-4; the junction holds 7 bases that match TRBD1. The CDR3 spans 16 residues, from the cysteine through the phenylalanine. The CDR3 DNA has 48 bases and is translated from base 1. From a lookup of the germline V gene (reference sequence), CDR1 and CDR2 are LNHDA and SQIVND. Here V drops 9 bases and J drops 0 bases, and the junction holds 10 bases not matched to any gene.